The 22 T cell receptor beta chains reported below all come from one sample, sequenced in a study of T cells in Graves' hyperthyroidism and ophthalmopathy. From RNA transcripts, TCR beta CDR3 regions were amplified. HTBI primers were the set used in a first-round RT-PCR of the TCR CDR3. In TCRdb, the multiplex PCR reads were re-called with MiXCR into one record per CDR3 protein. The table records over 250,000 distinct CDR3 sequences, approximately 26% of them present only once. Sequenced: blood. These TCRs come from a man aged 40-55 years with Graves' hyperthyroidism that later progressed to Graves' ophthalmopathy.

The table lists this clonotype with many counts. The chain is built from TRBV7-3 and TRBJ2-2; no definite D call. The CDR3 has 16 amino acids. Germline assignment: CDR1 SGHTA and CDR2 FQGTGA. The V gene lost 2 bases and the J gene lost 1 base, with 11 bases spanning the gap. The CDR3 DNA reads TGTGCCAGCAGCTTACTAGGACCGTTGAACACCGGGGAGCTGTTTTTT. Its translation is CASSLLGPLNTGELFF.

This clonotype was counted ten times or more. The chain links TRBV7-9 to TRBJ1-1, with D possibly matching TRBD1 (5 bases). Germline CDR1 SEHNR, CDR2 FQNEAQ (reference sequence). The CDR3 runs to 14 residues. V lost 0 bases, J lost 4 bases, and 9 bases lay in between. Here the CDR3 reads CASSLATGGTEAFF. The DNA for the CDR3 is TGTGCCAGCAGCTTAGCGACGGGGGGCACTGAAGCTTTCTTT.

This chain joins TRBV6-1 and TRBJ1-1, with D unresolved. This CDR3 comprises 14 residues. V was shortened by 5 bases and J by 1 base, with 11 bases between the two germline ends. Germline CDR1 reads MNHNS; CDR2 reads SASEGT. CDR3 protein: CASSPVQANTEAFF. In DNA, the CDR3 is TGTGCCAGCAGTCCCGTGCAGGCGAACACTGAAGCTTTCTTT.

The chain is built from TRBV6-1 and TRBJ2-7; TRBD2 aligns across 8 bases. Germline V gene lookup returns CDR1 MNHNS and CDR2 SASEGT. V was clipped by 3 bases and J by 1 base; unmatched bases: 5. The length of the CDR3 is 15 residues. The CDR3 reads CASSDKAGGSYEQYF. CDR3 nucleotide sequence: TGTGCCAGCAGTGATAAGGCGGGGGGATCCTACGAGCAGTACTTC.

This clonotype was observed at least ten times. The V gene is TRBV19, the J gene TRBJ1-1; D is unclear. Trimming pared 1 base from V and 7 bases from J, leaving 13 bases between. Germline V gene lookup returns CDR1 LNHDA and CDR2 SQIVND (reference sequence). The CDR3 has 14 amino acids. The DNA of the CDR3 is TGTGCCAGTAGTATAGCGGGCACCCGATATGAAGCTTTCTTT. It specifies CASSIAGTRYEAFF. Looking up the rest from reference TRBV19 and TRBJ1-1 gives the full variable domain: DGGITQSPKYLFRKEGQNVTLSCEQNLNHDAMYWYRQDPGQGLRLIYYSQIVNDFQKGDIAEGYSVSREKKESFPLTVTSAQKNPTAFYLCASSIAGTRYEAFFGQGTRLTVV.

V is TRBV6-2 or TRBV6-3 and J is TRBJ2-7; D gene ambiguous. CDR3 length: 13 residues. Germline loops: CDR1 MNHEY, CDR2 SVGEGT. Trimming removed 8 bases from V and 12 bases from J, with 23 bases in between. DNA for the CDR3: TGTGCCAGCTCCGCGGACGTTGGCCCGGAACGGTACTTC. The encoded protein is CASSADVGPERYF.

The table lists this clonotype with many counts. The CDR3 here is CASSLDYGYTF. The CDR3 DNA sequence: TGTGCCAGCAGTTTAGACTATGGCTACACCTTC. This sequence joins TRBV28 and TRBJ1-2; D is unclear. The CDR3 has 11 residues. V lost 2 bases, J lost 3 bases, and 1 base lay in between. The germline CDR1 and CDR2 sequences are MDHEN and SYDVKM.

This clonotype was seen ten or more times. The chain employs TRBV30 and TRBJ2-7, with D hard to call. Germline CDR1 and CDR2: GTSNPN and SVGIG (reference sequence). V was shortened by 7 bases and J by 6 bases, with 19 bases between the two germline ends. The CDR3 contains 13 residues. For the CDR3, the DNA is TGTGCCTCCCGGCGCGGATCCCCCTCCGAGCAGTACTTC. The encoded protein is CASRRGSPSEQYF.

This clonotype occurred many times. The chain employs TRBV11-2 and TRBJ1-2; maybe TRBD1 (6 bases). V was clipped by 0 bases and J by 1 base, with 12 bases between them. The length of the CDR3 is 16 residues. The V gene's germline CDR1 is SGHAT and CDR2 FQNNGV. CDR3 nucleotide sequence: TGTGCCAGCAGCTTAGAAGGCAGGGGTGGTAACTATGGCTACACCTTC. Residues: CASSLEGRGGNYGYTF.

At least ten counts were recorded for this clonotype. The rearrangement uses TRBV19 and TRBJ2-7, with 11 nucleotides matching TRBD1. The V and J ends lost 5 bases and 7 bases, in that order; junction bases with no gene match: 7. Germline V gives CDR1 LNHDA, CDR2 SQIVND (reference sequence). The CDR3 contains 14 residues. Here the CDR3 reads CASSSDRGRREQYF. In nucleotides, the CDR3 is TGTGCCAGTAGTTCGGACAGGGGGCGCCGGGAGCAGTACTTC. The full variable domain, rest sourced from reference TRBV19 and TRBJ2-7, is DGGITQSPKYLFRKEGQNVTLSCEQNLNHDAMYWYRQDPGQGLRLIYYSQIVNDFQKGDIAEGYSVSREKKESFPLTVTSAQKNPTAFYLCASSSDRGRREQYFGPGTRLTVT.

This clonotype was counted a few times. This rearrangement joins TRBV11-2 to TRBJ2-3, with TRBD1 matching 9 bases. There are 15 residues in the CDR3. Looked up from germline, CDR1 is SGHAT and CDR2 is FQNNGV. After removal of 5 bases from V and 6 bases from J, the junction contained 9 bases not matched to a gene. Here the CDR3 DNA reads TGTGCCAGCAGCACCGGACAGGGGATGAGGGATACGCAGTATTTT. Encoded protein: CASSTGQGMRDTQYF.

The J gene is TRBJ2-5, the V gene TRBV12-3 or TRBV12-4; maybe TRBD1 (6 bases). Deletions cut 6 bases from V and 1 base from J, with 12 bases between. The CDR3 sequence is 14 residues long. The CDR3 loop is CASSETGTQETQYF. As DNA, the CDR3 is TGTGCCAGCAGCGAAACAGGGACCCAAGAGACCCAGTACTTC.

Of note for this clonotype: A read error may be the cause here, since a much bigger clone is one base away. The chain carries TRBV20-1 and TRBJ2-7; a weak D match, TRBD1 (6 bases). Looked up from germline, CDR1 is DFQATT and CDR2 is SNEGSKA (reference sequence). The CDR3 consists of 14 residues. For the CDR3, the DNA is TGCGGTGCTCTCCCTCCGGGACACCTGGGCGAGCAGTACTTC. Translated, it gives CGALPPGHLGEQYF.

The chain recombines TRBV20-1 with TRBJ2-5; tentatively, D is TRBD2 (5 bases). The CDR3 extends over 12 amino acids. Trimming shortened V by 3 bases and J by 3 bases, and 8 bases separated the two germline ends. In germline, CDR1 is DFQATT, CDR2 SNEGSKA (reference sequence). CDR3 nucleotides: TGCAGTGCTAGTCGAGCGGAAGAGACCCAGTACTTC. Its translation: CSASRAEETQYF.

This clonotype was counted many times. The J gene is TRBJ1-2, the V gene TRBV12-3 or TRBV12-4, with D possibly matching TRBD1 (6 bases). The V and J ends lost 1 base and 8 bases respectively, with 17 bases between them. The CDR3 covers 15 residues. The CDR3: CASSLGTVARGGYTF. The CDR3 DNA reads as TGTGCCAGCAGTTTAGGGACAGTCGCCAGAGGGGGCTACACCTTC.

This clonotype has ten or more counts. The rearrangement joins TRBV27 to TRBJ2-7; the match to TRBD2 covers 8 bases. Per the germline V gene, CDR1 is MNHEY and CDR2 is SMNVEV (reference sequence). After removal of 3 bases from V and 2 bases from J, the junction contained 3 bases not matched to a gene. This CDR3 has 14 amino acids. The DNA of the CDR3 is TGTGCCAGCAGTTTCTCGGGGGGGACCTACGAGCAGTACTTC. Amino acids: CASSFSGGTYEQYF.

This clonotype was recorded many times. The genes are TRBV5-5 and TRBJ1-1; D might be TRBD1 (6 bases). The germline V gene encodes CDR1 SGHKS and CDR2 YYEKEE (reference sequence). V lost 1 base, J lost 7 bases, and 11 bases lay in between. CDR3 length equals 13 residues. The CDR3 sequence is CASSLFQGIEAFF. The CDR3, as DNA: TGTGCCAGCAGCTTGTTTCAGGGGATTGAAGCTTTCTTT.

The chain couples TRBV20-1 to TRBJ1-3; D is ambiguous. V was trimmed by 6 bases and J by 2 bases, leaving 11 bases between them. This CDR3 has 13 residues. Per the germline V gene, CDR1 is DFQATT and CDR2 is SNEGSKA (reference sequence). CDR3 DNA sequence: TGCAGTGCCCTGTTGGGAACTGGAAACACCATATATTTT. It specifies CSALLGTGNTIYF.

This clonotype was recorded at least ten times. The V and J genes are TRBV12-3 or TRBV12-4 and TRBJ2-2; tentative D call: TRBD2 (6 bases). The V end was cut by 6 bases, the J end by 6 bases, with 14 bases between. The CDR3 contains 14 residues. The CDR3 DNA follows: TGTGCCAGCAGCCCCAAGACTAGTTCCGGGGAGCTGTTTTTT. Translating it yields CASSPKTSSGELFF.

This clonotype was observed many times. The V call is TRBV6-5, the J call TRBJ1-2; D is undetermined. The length of the CDR3 is 15 residues. Germline assignment: CDR1 MNHEY and CDR2 SVGAGI. Trimming pared 0 bases from V and 6 bases from J, leaving 14 bases between. The CDR3 region has the DNA TGTGCCAGCAGTTACTCAGGAAGGGTGGGCGATGGCTACACCTTC. Protein: CASSYSGRVGDGYTF.

This chain links TRBV7-2 with TRBJ2-5; possibly TRBD2 for D (5 bases). V was clipped by 7 bases and J by 8 bases, with 20 bases between them. The CDR3 contains 14 residues. Germline assignment: CDR1 SGHTA and CDR2 FQGNSA. The CDR3 here is CASTIKTGGQTQYF. In DNA form, the CDR3 reads TGTGCCAGCACCATCAAGACGGGCGGGCAAACCCAGTACTTC.

This clonotype occurred many times. The chain couples TRBV7-9 to TRBJ1-2; 8 bases fit TRBD1. Germline values: CDR1 SEHNR, CDR2 FQNEAQ (reference sequence). Trimming cost V 0 bases and J 8 bases; bases outside gene matches: 5. The CDR3 has 14 residues. The CDR3 sequence is CASSLAGTGQGYTF. CDR3 in DNA: TGTGCCAGCAGCTTAGCCGGGACAGGCCAAGGCTACACCTTC. Based on the CDR3 plus reference TRBV7-9 and TRBJ1-2, the full variable domain is DTGVSQNPRHKITKRGQNVTFRCDPISEHNRLYWYRQTLGQGPEFLTYFQNEAQLEKSRLLSDRFSAERPKGSFSTLEIQRTEQGDSAMYLCASSLAGTGQGYTFGSGTRLTVV.